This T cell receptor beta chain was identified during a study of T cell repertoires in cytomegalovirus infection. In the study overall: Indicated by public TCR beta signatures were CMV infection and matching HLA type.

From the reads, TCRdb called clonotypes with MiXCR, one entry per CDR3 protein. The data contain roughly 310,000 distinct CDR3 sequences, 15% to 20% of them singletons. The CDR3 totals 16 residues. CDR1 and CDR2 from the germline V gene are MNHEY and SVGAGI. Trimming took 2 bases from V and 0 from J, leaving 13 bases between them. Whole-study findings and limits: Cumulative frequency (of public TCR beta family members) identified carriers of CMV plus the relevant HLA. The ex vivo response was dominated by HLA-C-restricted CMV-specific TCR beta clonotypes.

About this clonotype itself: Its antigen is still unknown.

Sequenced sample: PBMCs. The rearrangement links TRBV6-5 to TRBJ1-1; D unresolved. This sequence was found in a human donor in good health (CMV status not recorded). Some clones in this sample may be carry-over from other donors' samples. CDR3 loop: CASSYGAALLNTEAFF. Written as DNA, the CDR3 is TGTGCCAGCAGTTACGGAGCAGCGTTATTGAACACTGAAGCTTTCTTT.